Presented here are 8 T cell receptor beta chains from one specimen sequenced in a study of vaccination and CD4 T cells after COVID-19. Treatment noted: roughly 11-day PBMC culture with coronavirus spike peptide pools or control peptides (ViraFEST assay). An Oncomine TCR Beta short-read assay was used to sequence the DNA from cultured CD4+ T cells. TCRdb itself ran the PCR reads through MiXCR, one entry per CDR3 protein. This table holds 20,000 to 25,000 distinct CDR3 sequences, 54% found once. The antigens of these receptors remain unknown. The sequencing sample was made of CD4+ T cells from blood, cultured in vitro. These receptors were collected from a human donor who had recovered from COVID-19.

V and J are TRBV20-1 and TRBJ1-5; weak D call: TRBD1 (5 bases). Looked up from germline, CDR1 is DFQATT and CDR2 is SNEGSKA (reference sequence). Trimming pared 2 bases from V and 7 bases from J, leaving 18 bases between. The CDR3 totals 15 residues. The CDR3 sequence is CSARWGQGGRQPQHF. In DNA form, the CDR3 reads TGCAGTGCTAGATGGGGTCAGGGCGGGCGGCAGCCCCAGCATTTT.

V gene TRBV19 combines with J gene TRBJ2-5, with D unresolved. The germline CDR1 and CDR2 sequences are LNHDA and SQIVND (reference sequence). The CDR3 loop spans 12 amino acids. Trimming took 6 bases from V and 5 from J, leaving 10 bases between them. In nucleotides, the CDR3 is TGTGCCAGTAGCCGACTTGGGGAGACCCAGTACTTC. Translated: CASSRLGETQYF.

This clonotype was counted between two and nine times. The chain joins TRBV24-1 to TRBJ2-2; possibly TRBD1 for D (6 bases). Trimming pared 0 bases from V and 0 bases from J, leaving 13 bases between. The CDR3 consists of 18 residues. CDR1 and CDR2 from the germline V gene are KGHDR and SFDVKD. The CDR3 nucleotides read TGTGCCACCAGTGATTTGGCGAAACAGGGATCGAACACCGGGGAGCTGTTTTTT. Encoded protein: CATSDLAKQGSNTGELFF.

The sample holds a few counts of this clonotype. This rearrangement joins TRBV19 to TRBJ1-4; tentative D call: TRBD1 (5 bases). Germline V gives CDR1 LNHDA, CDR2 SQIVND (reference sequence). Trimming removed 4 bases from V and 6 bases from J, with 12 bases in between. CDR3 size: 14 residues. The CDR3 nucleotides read TGTGCCAGTAGTAAAGTAGGCAGGGATGAAAAACTGTTTTTT. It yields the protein CASSKVGRDEKLFF.

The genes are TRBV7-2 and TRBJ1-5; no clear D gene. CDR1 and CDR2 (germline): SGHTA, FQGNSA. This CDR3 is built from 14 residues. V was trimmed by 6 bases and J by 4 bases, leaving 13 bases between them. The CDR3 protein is CASSPSLSNQPQHF. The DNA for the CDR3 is TGTGCCAGCAGTCCCTCCCTATCGAATCAGCCCCAGCATTTT.

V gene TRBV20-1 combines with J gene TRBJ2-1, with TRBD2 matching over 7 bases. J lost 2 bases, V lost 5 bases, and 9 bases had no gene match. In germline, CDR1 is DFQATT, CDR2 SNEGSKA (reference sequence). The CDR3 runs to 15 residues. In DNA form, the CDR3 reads TGCAGTGCTTACTCTAGCGGCCCCACCTACAATGAGCAGTTCTTC. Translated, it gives CSAYSSGPTYNEQFF.

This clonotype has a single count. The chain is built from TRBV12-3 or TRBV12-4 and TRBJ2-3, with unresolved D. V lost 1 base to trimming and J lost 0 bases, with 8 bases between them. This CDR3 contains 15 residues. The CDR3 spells CASSLGEASTDTQYF. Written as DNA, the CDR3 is TGTGCCAGCAGTTTAGGTGAGGCTAGCACAGATACGCAGTATTTT.

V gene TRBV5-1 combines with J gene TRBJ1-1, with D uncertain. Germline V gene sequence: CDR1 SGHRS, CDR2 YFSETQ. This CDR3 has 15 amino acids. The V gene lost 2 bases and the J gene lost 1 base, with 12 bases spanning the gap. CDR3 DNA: TGCGCCAGCAGCTTAAGTTTTTGGCGGAACACTGAAGCTTTCTTT. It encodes CASSLSFWRNTEAFF.